This T cell receptor beta chain was identified in a study of CD8 T cells in Susac syndrome. Random hexamers were used to reverse transcribe about 0.5 to 1 ug of RNA. One entry per CDR3 protein results from TCRdb running MiXCR on the immunoSEQ multiplex PCR reads. The table includes 74,000 or so distinct CDR3 sequences, roughly 91% detected once. Germline V gene data show CDR1 as SGHDT and CDR2 as YYEEEE. This CDR3 region has 16 residues. V was cut by 2 bases and J by 0 bases, with 12 bases left in between. Sequencing was done on a sample of CD4+ T cells from PBMCs. V usage is TRBV5-6 and J usage is TRBJ2-1; either TRBD1 or TRBD2 may fit D (5 bases each). This receptor was taken from a human donor with Susac syndrome. This CDR3 is CASSLRDLRSYNEQFF. CDR3 in DNA: TGTGCCAGCAGCTTACGGGACCTTCGCTCCTACAATGAGCAGTTCTTC.